Below are 29 T cell receptor beta chains sequenced from a single sample in a study of blood T cell repertoires in COVID-19. Some clones are missing from TCRdb's copy, which holds only in-frame ones; the method was immunoSEQ multiplex PCR. The table includes 400,000 to 550,000 clones, 75% to 90% detected once. Sequenced input: peripheral blood. All receptors come from a woman aged 25 to 39 with acute or convalescent COVID-19.

The gene calls are TRBV28 and TRBJ1-2, with D unclear. Germline V gene data show CDR1 as MDHEN and CDR2 as SYDVKM. This CDR3 has 14 amino acids. V lost 5 bases and J 8 bases, leaving 18 bases between the germline ends. In nucleotides, the CDR3 is TGTGCCAGCAGTACGCAGGAGGACCATAGAGGCTACACCTTC. This codes for CASSTQEDHRGYTF.

The chain carries TRBV27 and TRBJ2-1; 7 bases fit TRBD1. Unmatched junction bases numbered 9, after V lost 8 bases and J lost 8 bases. CDR3 length: 13 residues. Germline V gene sequence: CDR1 MNHEY, CDR2 SMNVEV (reference sequence). CDR3 region: CASGDSGTDEQFF. The CDR3 bases are TGTGCCAGCGGGGACAGCGGTACCGATGAGCAGTTCTTC.

The chain joins TRBV10-2 to TRBJ2-7, with D possibly TRBD1 on 5 matching bases. The length of the CDR3 is 12 residues. With 2 bases removed from V and 5 bases from J, the gap between germline ends came to 7 bases. Germline CDR1 is WSHSY and CDR2 is SAAADI. CDR3 amino acids: CASSEGADEQYF. For the CDR3, the DNA is TGCGCCAGCAGTGAGGGGGCGGACGAGCAGTACTTC.

The J gene is TRBJ2-5, the V gene TRBV6-5; possible D gene TRBD1, 6 bases. The V and J ends lost 5 bases and 5 bases respectively, with 15 bases between them. Germline V lookup: CDR1 MNHEY, CDR2 SVGAGI. This CDR3 is built from 14 residues. CDR3 in DNA: TGTGCCAGCAGTCGACAGGTTAATAAGGAGACCCAGTACTTC. It codes for CASSRQVNKETQYF.

The gene calls are TRBV5-1 and TRBJ1-1; no firm D call. V lost 4 bases and J 11 bases, leaving 15 bases between the germline ends. The CDR3 totals 12 residues. Per the germline V gene, CDR1 is SGHRS and CDR2 is YFSETQ. The CDR3 is CASSPLGRVAFF. The CDR3, as DNA: TGCGCCAGCAGCCCCTTAGGGAGGGTCGCTTTCTTT.

This chain connects TRBV28 to TRBJ2-1, with D maybe TRBD1 (6 bases). Germline CDR1 is MDHEN and CDR2 is SYDVKM. The CDR3 has 13 amino acids. The V end was cut by 6 bases, the J end by 8 bases, with 14 bases between. CDR3 residues: CASSRDTYDEQFF. DNA of the CDR3: TGTGCCAGCAGCAGGGACACATACGATGAGCAGTTCTTC.

The chain carries TRBV5-4 and TRBJ2-2; 8 bases map to TRBD2. Unmatched junction bases numbered 4, after V lost 0 bases and J lost 0 bases. From germline, CDR1 is SGHNT and CDR2 YYREEE (reference sequence). The CDR3 has 17 amino acids. The CDR3 sequence: CASSLGVRGANTGELFF. CDR3 in DNA: TGTGCCAGCAGCTTGGGTGTGCGGGGGGCGAACACCGGGGAGCTGTTTTTT.

This sequence joins TRBV28 and TRBJ2-3; D is possibly TRBD2 (5 bases). This CDR3 region has 17 residues. Per the germline V gene, CDR1 is MDHEN and CDR2 is SYDVKM. Trimming left V 1 base short and J 3 bases short, with 17 bases between. The CDR3 is CASSLSLRRGRTDTQYF. As DNA, the CDR3 is TGTGCCAGCAGTTTATCATTACGTCGGGGTCGGACAGATACGCAGTATTTT.

The CDR3 loop is CASNPTGYNSPLHF. In DNA form, the CDR3 reads TGTGCCAGCAATCCCACAGGGTACAATTCACCCCTCCACTTT. The genes are TRBV2 and TRBJ1-6; maybe TRBD1 (6 bases). Trimming cost V 7 bases and J 7 bases, with 14 bases left between them. The CDR3 has 14 amino acids. The germline gives CDR1 SNHLY, CDR2 FYNNEI. The full variable domain, completed using reference TRBV2 and TRBJ1-6, is EPEVTQTPSHQVTQMGQEVILRCVPISNHLYFYWYRQILGQKVEFLVSFYNNEISEKSEIFDDQFSVERPDGSNFTLKIRSTKLEDSAMYFCASNPTGYNSPLHFGNGTRLTVT.

To note about this clone: At one of its ends the junction is not consistent with the germline gene, which may arise from a read error. The chain employs TRBV4-1 and TRBJ1-3; D gene uncertain. This CDR3 has 16 residues. The germline gives CDR1 MGHRA, CDR2 YSYEKL. CDR3 sequence: CANSQPPRERGNTIYF. The CDR3 DNA is TGCGCCAACAGCCAACCACCACGGGAGCGTGGAAACACCATATATTTT.

This sequence joins TRBV6-5 and TRBJ2-2; D gene ambiguous. This CDR3 region has 14 residues. Trimming took 2 bases from V and 3 from J, leaving 7 bases between them. Germline V lookup: CDR1 MNHEY, CDR2 SVGAGI. CDR3 amino acids: CASSYGQYTGELFF. CDR3 nucleotide sequence: TGTGCCAGCAGTTACGGGCAGTACACCGGGGAGCTGTTTTTT.

The chain links TRBV4-2 to TRBJ2-1, with 10 bases fitting TRBD1. CDR1 and CDR2 (germline): LGHNA, YNFKEQ. Losses at the gene ends were 1 base for V and 7 bases for J; bases not matched to a gene: 4. The length of the CDR3 is 15 residues. The CDR3 loop reads CASSQARDRGNEQFF. DNA of the CDR3: TGTGCCAGCAGCCAAGCCCGGGACAGGGGAAATGAGCAGTTCTTC.

The V gene is TRBV11-2, the J gene TRBJ1-3; D is perhaps TRBD1 (6 bases). The ends were cut back, 1 base at V and 7 bases at J, with 14 bases in the middle. CDR3 length: 15 amino acids. Germline V CDR1 and CDR2: SGHAT, FQNNGV. The CDR3 DNA follows: TGTGCCAGCAGCTTAGTAACAGGGACGTGGAACACCATATATTTT. Residues: CASSLVTGTWNTIYF.

The rearrangement uses TRBV30 and TRBJ2-1; TRBD2 aligns across 9 bases. The CDR3 is 16 amino acids. Losses at the gene ends were 6 bases for V and 3 bases for J; bases not matched to a gene: 12. CDR1 GTSNPN and CDR2 SVGIG come from the germline V gene (reference sequence). This chain's CDR3 is CACLINSGGRYNEQFF. CDR3 nucleotides: TGTGCCTGCCTGATTAATAGCGGGGGACGCTACAATGAGCAGTTCTTC.

The rearrangement uses TRBV2 and TRBJ2-7; TRBD2 matches at 8 bases. Per the germline V gene, CDR1 is SNHLY and CDR2 is FYNNEI. J gave up 1 base and V 4 bases, and 6 bases lay outside the gene matches. CDR3 length: 15 residues. This CDR3 is CASSVPGGLSYEQYF. The CDR3 DNA sequence: TGTGCCAGCAGTGTACCGGGGGGGTTGTCCTACGAGCAGTACTTC.

The chain recombines TRBV25-1 with TRBJ2-3; 8 nucleotides agree with TRBD2. This CDR3 has 16 residues. The trim removed 4 bases at V and 2 bases at J, leaving 8 bases unmatched. The germline CDR1 and CDR2 sequences are MGHDK and SYGVNS. CDR3 coding DNA: TGTGCCAGCAGTGCCTCGAGCGGGGGTGTCACAGATACGCAGTATTTT. The encoded protein is CASSASSGGVTDTQYF.

The chain employs TRBV5-1 and TRBJ2-5; TRBD2 aligns across 11 bases. Germline assignment: CDR1 SGHRS and CDR2 YFSETQ. This CDR3 has 16 residues. Trimming took 2 bases from V and 2 from J; bases not matched to a gene: 5. CDR3: CASSFTSGGSQETQYF. As DNA, the CDR3 is TGCGCCAGCAGCTTCACTAGCGGGGGTTCGCAAGAGACCCAGTACTTC.

The table lists this clone with a count of one. The V call is TRBV6-5, the J call TRBJ2-3; possible D gene TRBD1, 8 bases. Germline V lookup: CDR1 MNHEY, CDR2 SVGAGI. Trimming shortened V by 4 bases and J by 3 bases, and 14 bases separated the two germline ends. The CDR3 has 15 amino acids. Here the CDR3 reads CASSSNRGGTDTQYF. The CDR3 coding sequence is TGTGCCAGCAGTTCAAACAGGGGGGGAACAGATACGCAGTATTTT.

The CDR3 DNA follows: TGTGCCAGCAGTTCCCAGAATGAAGAGACCCAGTACTTC. It codes for CASSSQNEETQYF. The chain uses TRBV27 and TRBJ2-5; D call uncertain. V lost 4 bases, J lost 3 bases, and 9 bases lay in between. Germline V lookup: CDR1 MNHEY, CDR2 SMNVEV (reference sequence). The CDR3 contains 13 residues.

Here the CDR3 reads CASSLFSRGTGPTGELFF. The CDR3 DNA is TGTGCCAGCAGTTTATTTTCACGCGGGACAGGGCCTACCGGGGAGCTGTTTTTT. This chain uses TRBV27 with TRBJ2-2; 9 nucleotides agree with TRBD1. The junction had 11 bases not matched to a gene; V was cut back by 1 base and J by 5 bases. Germline V gene sequence: CDR1 MNHEY, CDR2 SMNVEV (reference sequence). The CDR3 covers 18 residues.

CDR3 loop: CASSQGQGAVDTQYF. In nucleotides, the CDR3 is TGCGCCAGCAGCCAGGGACAGGGGGCGGTAGATACGCAGTATTTT. V is TRBV4-1 and J is TRBJ2-3, with TRBD1 matching over 12 bases. J gave up 5 bases and V 3 bases, and 3 bases lay outside the gene matches. There are 15 residues in the CDR3. Germline values: CDR1 MGHRA, CDR2 YSYEKL.

The rearrangement links TRBV13 to TRBJ2-2, with 9 nucleotides matching TRBD2. Germline lookup yields CDR1 PRHDT and CDR2 FYEKMQ (reference sequence). This CDR3 spans 14 amino acids. V was pared by 8 bases and J by 2 bases, with 3 bases of the junction left unmatched. The CDR3 nucleotides are TGTGCCAGCGAGCGGGGGGATAACACCGGGGAGCTGTTTTTT. Its protein product is CASERGDNTGELFF.

The chain is built from TRBV9 and TRBJ2-2; 7 positions match TRBD1. Trimming at V came to 4 bases and at J to 6 bases, leaving 6 bases not matched to a gene. CDR3 length equals 14 residues. Germline CDR1 and CDR2: SGDLS and YYNGEE. This chain's CDR3 is CASSIRQGSGELFF. CDR3 sequence (DNA): TGTGCCAGCAGCATTAGACAGGGCTCCGGGGAGCTGTTTTTT.

The chain carries TRBV19 and TRBJ1-4; tentatively, D is TRBD1 (5 bases). The germline V gene has CDR1 LNHDA and CDR2 SQIVND (reference sequence). CDR3 size: 13 residues. Trimming took 4 bases from V and 8 from J, leaving 11 bases between them. CDR3 bases: TGTGCCAGTAGTACCAGGGTAGGAGAAAAACTGTTTTTT. It encodes CASSTRVGEKLFF.

There are a few counts of this clone. This chain links TRBV5-1 with TRBJ2-2; TRBD2 matches at 7 bases. The V gene end was trimmed by 0 bases and the J gene end by 1 base; junction bases not matched to a gene: 3. Germline CDR1 reads SGHRS; CDR2 reads YFSETQ. This CDR3 is 16 amino acids long. CDR3 nucleotides: TGCGCCAGCAGCTTGGGGACTAGTCTGAACACCGGGGAGCTGTTTTTT. Translating it yields CASSLGTSLNTGELFF.

This sequence joins TRBV5-8 and TRBJ2-3, with D maybe TRBD1 (6 bases). Germline V gene lookup returns CDR1 SGHTS and CDR2 YDEGEE. This CDR3 is built from 16 residues. V was clipped by 0 bases and J by 4 bases, with 15 bases between them. CDR3 bases: TGTGCCAGCAGCTTGGGTACTACAGGGTCTGCAGATACGCAGTATTTT. Its translation: CASSLGTTGSADTQYF. The full variable domain, with the rest looked up from reference TRBV5-8 and TRBJ2-3, is EAGVTQSPTHLIKTRGQQATLRCSPISGHTSVYWYQQALGLGLQFLLWYDEGEERNRGNFPPRFSGRQFPNYSSELNVNALELEDSALYLCASSLGTTGSADTQYFGPGTRLTVL.

A few counts support this clone. The rearrangement links TRBV19 to TRBJ1-5; TRBD1 agrees at 12 bases. V lost 3 bases and J lost 10; bases outside the gene matches: 7. Looked up from germline, CDR1 is LNHDA and CDR2 is SQIVND (reference sequence). CDR3 length equals 15 residues. This chain's CDR3 is CASSMLGQGASPQHF. The CDR3 coding sequence is TGTGCCAGTAGTATGCTGGGACAGGGGGCCTCACCCCAGCATTTT.

Points on this clone: The same CDR3 arises from other DNA sequences in this sample as well. The chain links TRBV10-3 to TRBJ2-5; D gene ambiguous. Trimming took 0 bases from V and 5 from J, leaving 4 bases between them. The CDR3 covers 12 residues. The germline V gene has CDR1 ENHRY and CDR2 SYGVKD. CDR3 sequence (DNA): TGTGCCATCAGTGAGTCTTCTGAGACCCAGTACTTC. Translated, it gives CAISESSETQYF.

This chain links TRBV24-1 with TRBJ2-1; D ambiguous. CDR3 length: 13 residues. Trimming shortened V by 3 bases and J by 10 bases, and 12 bases separated the two germline ends. In germline, CDR1 is KGHDR, CDR2 SFDVKD. The CDR3 loop is CATSDQTRLEQFF. DNA for the CDR3: TGTGCCACCAGTGATCAGACTCGGTTGGAGCAGTTCTTC.